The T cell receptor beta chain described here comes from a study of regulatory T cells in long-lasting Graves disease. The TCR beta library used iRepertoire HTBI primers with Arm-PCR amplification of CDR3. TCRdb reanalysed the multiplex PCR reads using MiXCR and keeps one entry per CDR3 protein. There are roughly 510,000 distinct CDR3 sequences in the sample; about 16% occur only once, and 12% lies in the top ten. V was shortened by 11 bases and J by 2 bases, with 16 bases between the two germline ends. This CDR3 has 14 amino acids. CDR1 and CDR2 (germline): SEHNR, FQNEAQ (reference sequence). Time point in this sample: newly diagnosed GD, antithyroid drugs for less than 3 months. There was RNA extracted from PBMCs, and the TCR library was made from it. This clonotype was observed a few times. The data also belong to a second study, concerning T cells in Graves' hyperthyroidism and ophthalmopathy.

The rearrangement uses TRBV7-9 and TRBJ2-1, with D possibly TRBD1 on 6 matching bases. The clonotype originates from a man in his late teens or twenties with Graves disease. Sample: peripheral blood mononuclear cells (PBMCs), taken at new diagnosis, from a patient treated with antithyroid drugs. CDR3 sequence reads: CAAVRGTTYNEQFF. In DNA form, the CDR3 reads TGTGCCGCGGTGAGGGGGACCACCTACAATGAGCAGTTCTTC.